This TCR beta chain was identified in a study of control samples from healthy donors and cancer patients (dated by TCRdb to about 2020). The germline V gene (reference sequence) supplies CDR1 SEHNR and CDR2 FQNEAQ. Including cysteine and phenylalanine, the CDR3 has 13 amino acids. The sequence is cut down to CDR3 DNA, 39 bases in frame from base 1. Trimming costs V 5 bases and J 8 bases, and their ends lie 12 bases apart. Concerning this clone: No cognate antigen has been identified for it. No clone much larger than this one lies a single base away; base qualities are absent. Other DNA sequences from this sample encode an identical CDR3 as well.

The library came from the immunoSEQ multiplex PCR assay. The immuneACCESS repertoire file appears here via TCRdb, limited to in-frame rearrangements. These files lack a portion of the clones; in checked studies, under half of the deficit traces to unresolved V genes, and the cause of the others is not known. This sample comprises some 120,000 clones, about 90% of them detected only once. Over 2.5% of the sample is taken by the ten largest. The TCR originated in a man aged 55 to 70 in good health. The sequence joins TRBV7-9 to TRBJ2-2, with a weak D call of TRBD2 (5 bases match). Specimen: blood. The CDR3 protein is CASSRRAGGELFF. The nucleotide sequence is TGTGCCAGCAGCCGGCGGGCCGGGGGGGAGCTGTTTTTT.